This is a list of T cell receptor beta chains from one sample in a study of human T cells and chemical hapten exposure. TCRdb reprocessed the RACE reads via MiXCR and lists one record per CDR3 protein. The top ten clones hold 1.4% of a sample with 95,000 to 130,000 distinct CDR3 sequences, 9% to 13% of them seen once. Sequenced material: whole blood, taken in connection with sensitization to the hapten diphenylcyclopropenone (DPC). The receptors were gathered from a woman aged 45-59 years with alopecia areata. Some clones in this sample may be carry-over from other donors' samples. Each CDR3 is given with its conserved first and last residue. The D gene is left open where the match is weak. Clone size is shown for a subset of rows, as once, few, many or a class of expanded clone.

V	D	J	size	CDR3	DNA
TRBV12-3/TRBV12-4	TRBD2	TRBJ2-3	many	CASSLGLAGDGADTQYF	TGTGCCAGCAGTTTAGGACTAGCGGGAGATGGGGCAGATACGCAGTATTTT
TRBV6-2/TRBV6-3	.	TRBJ2-3	.	CASSYSRTTDTQYF	TGTGCCAGCAGTTACTCGAGGACCACAGATACGCAGTATTTT
TRBV4-1	.	TRBJ1-1	.	CASTSYIQDTEAFF	TGCGCCAGCACCTCCTACATCCAGGACACTGAAGCTTTCTTT
TRBV11-1	.	TRBJ1-2	few	CASSFSGAAPYGYTF	TGTGCCAGCAGCTTTTCCGGGGCCGCCCCTTATGGCTACACCTTC
TRBV28	.	TRBJ1-5	.	CASSSLSGDNQPQHF	TGTGCCAGCAGCTCCCTGTCAGGGGACAATCAGCCCCAGCATTTT
TRBV28	.	TRBJ2-2	many	CASSFSRGGLTGELFF	TGTGCCAGCAGTTTCTCTCGCGGAGGACTCACCGGGGAGCTGTTTTTT
TRBV2	.	TRBJ2-5	.	CASKHRKPAAQETQYF	TGTGCCAGCAAACATCGTAAGCCGGCCGCCCAAGAGACCCAGTACTTC
TRBV10-3	.	TRBJ1-2	many	CAISESTDNYGYTF	TGTGCCATCAGTGAGTCAACGGATAACTATGGCTACACCTTC
TRBV5-1	.	TRBJ2-6	few	CASSLGPPSSGANVLTF	TGCGCCAGCAGCTTGGGACCGCCGAGCTCTGGGGCCAACGTCCTGACTTTC
TRBV23-1	.	TRBJ1-3	.	CASSQSWDTCSGNTIYF	TGCGCCAGCAGTCAATCGTGGGACACCTGCTCTGGAAACACCATATATTTT
TRBV9	.	TRBJ2-2	once	CASSRNAYTGELFF	TGTGCCAGCAGCAGAAACGCGTACACCGGGGAGCTGTTTTTT
TRBV19	.	TRBJ1-2	.	CASSSWTTAIGGYTF	TGTGCCAGTAGTAGCTGGACAACAGCCATAGGTGGCTACACCTTC
TRBV20-1	TRBD2	TRBJ2-1	few	CSARKLAGVNPNEQFF	TGCAGTGCTAGGAAACTAGCGGGAGTGAACCCCAATGAGCAGTTCTTC
TRBV7-9	.	TRBJ1-1	many	CASSSRDQYNTEAFF	TGTGCCAGCAGCTCCCGAGATCAATATAACACTGAAGCTTTCTTT
TRBV29-1	.	TRBJ2-7	.	CSAGRDASEQYF	TGCAGCGCCGGCCGGGATGCCAGCGAGCAGTACTTC
TRBV4-2	.	TRBJ2-1	many	CASSQGGTWSSYNEQFF	TGTGCCAGCAGCCAAGGGGGGACATGGAGCTCCTACAATGAGCAGTTCTTC
TRBV25-1	.	TRBJ2-1	many	CASRKEVGEYNEQFF	TGTGCCAGCAGAAAGGAGGTAGGAGAATACAATGAGCAGTTCTTC
TRBV6-2/TRBV6-3	.	TRBJ1-2	many	CASNLQGHYGYTF	TGTGCCAGCAACCTACAGGGCCACTATGGCTACACCTTC
TRBV7-7	TRBD1	TRBJ2-5	few	CASSPSSGTGQETQYF	TGTGCCAGCAGCCCATCAAGTGGGACAGGCCAAGAGACCCAGTACTTC
TRBV3-1	.	TRBJ1-2	many	CASSQGEYYGYTF	TGTGCCAGCAGCCAAGGGGAGTATTATGGCTACACCTTC
TRBV2	.	TRBJ2-2	few	CASSDHQGRGAGELFF	TGTGCCAGCAGTGATCATCAGGGAAGAGGGGCCGGGGAGCTGTTTTTT
TRBV15	.	TRBJ1-5	many	CATSRDPTGPNQPQHF	TGTGCCACCAGCAGAGATCCGACAGGACCCAATCAGCCCCAGCATTTT
TRBV6-1	.	TRBJ1-1	.	CASTKGHSPGDTEAFF	TGTGCCAGCACTAAAGGACACTCTCCGGGGGACACTGAAGCTTTCTTT
TRBV5-1	.	TRBJ1-1	.	CASSLDGTRGNTEAFF	TGCGCCAGCAGCTTGGATGGGACACGGGGGAACACTGAAGCTTTCTTT
TRBV19	TRBD1	TRBJ1-5	.	CASSGTGGNQPQHF	TGTGCCAGCAGTGGGACAGGGGGCAATCAGCCCCAGCATTTT
TRBV3-1	.	TRBJ2-2	.	CASSQGPGELFF	TGTGCCAGCAGCCAAGGGCCCGGGGAGCTGTTTTTT
TRBV7-9	.	TRBJ2-6	many	CASSLAARGGSGANVLTF	TGTGCCAGCAGCTTAGCAGCCAGGGGAGGATCTGGGGCCAACGTCCTGACTTTC
TRBV18	.	TRBJ2-3	.	CASSLGQTSTDTQYF	TGTGCCAGCTCACTCGGACAAACCAGCACAGATACGCAGTATTTT
TRBV19	.	TRBJ1-2	many	CASSLARFQDYGYTF	TGTGCCAGTAGTTTGGCCAGGTTCCAGGACTATGGCTACACCTTC
TRBV12-3/TRBV12-4	TRBD2	TRBJ2-1	.	CASSSGTKRGEQFF	TGTGCCAGCAGTTCGGGGACTAAGCGCGGTGAGCAGTTCTTC
TRBV9	.	TRBJ1-1	.	CASSTGVTEAFF	TGTGCCAGCAGTACGGGAGTAACTGAAGCTTTCTTT
TRBV7-2	.	TRBJ2-3	many	CASSLFGGLSTDTQYF	TGTGCCAGCAGCTTATTTGGGGGATTAAGCACAGATACGCAGTATTTT
TRBV6-1	.	TRBJ1-5	many	CASTDGGWRQPQHF	TGTGCCAGCACCGATGGGGGGTGGCGGCAGCCCCAGCATTTT
TRBV18	TRBD1	TRBJ1-2	few	CASSPSPGQGVAANGYTF	TGTGCCAGCTCACCATCACCGGGACAGGGGGTCGCGGCGAATGGCTACACCTTC
TRBV28	TRBD1	TRBJ2-7	.	CASSPRSGTGEYF	TGTGCCAGCAGTCCGAGATCCGGGACAGGGGAGTACTTC
TRBV28	.	TRBJ2-3	few	CASSLGRAGTDTQYF	TGTGCCAGCAGTTTGGGGCGGGCCGGCACAGATACGCAGTATTTT
TRBV11-2	.	TRBJ1-5	.	CASSLGDRNSNQPQHF	TGTGCCAGCAGCTTAGGTGACAGGAATAGCAATCAGCCCCAGCATTTT
TRBV18	.	TRBJ1-2	.	CASSPMWEGYTF	TGTGCCAGCTCCCCGATGTGGGAAGGCTACACCTTC
TRBV28	.	TRBJ2-4	few	CASSGLGAGLQYF	TGTGCCAGCAGTGGGCTCGGAGCCGGCCTCCAGTACTTC
TRBV20-1	TRBD1	TRBJ2-1	.	CSARDRGLGNEQFF	TGCAGTGCTAGGGACAGGGGGCTGGGCAATGAGCAGTTCTTC
TRBV4-1	.	TRBJ2-7	.	CASSQEWWGEQYF	TGCGCCAGCAGCCAAGAGTGGTGGGGCGAGCAGTACTTC
TRBV18	.	TRBJ1-4	many	CASSPDLQEKLFF	TGTGCCAGCTCACCCGATCTCCAAGAAAAACTGTTTTTT
TRBV5-6	.	TRBJ1-2	many	CASSPQGRANYGYTF	TGTGCCAGCAGCCCCCAGGGAAGAGCCAACTATGGCTACACCTTC
TRBV29-1	TRBD1	TRBJ1-1	few	CSVDRAGTEAFF	TGCAGCGTCGACAGGGCCGGGACTGAAGCTTTCTTT
TRBV29-1	TRBD2	TRBJ2-2	few	CSVRTSGRANTGELFF	TGCAGCGTTAGGACTAGCGGGAGGGCGAACACCGGGGAGCTGTTTTTT
TRBV28	.	TRBJ1-2	.	CASTLSPGGLSGYTF	TGTGCCAGCACCCTCTCCCCGGGGGGGTTGTCTGGCTACACCTTC
TRBV24-1	.	TRBJ2-1	.	CATSVSDRRREQFF	TGTGCCACCAGTGTCTCGGACAGAAGGAGAGAGCAGTTCTTC
TRBV4-1	TRBD1	TRBJ2-7	many	CASSPGQGASYEQYF	TGCGCCAGCAGCCCGGGACAGGGGGCTTCCTACGAGCAGTACTTC
TRBV5-1	TRBD2	TRBJ2-5	.	CASSVSGGARETQYF	TGCGCCAGCAGCGTGAGCGGGGGGGCTCGTGAGACCCAGTACTTC
TRBV18	.	TRBJ2-7	.	CASSPSTEQYF	TGTGCCAGCTCACCCTCCACCGAGCAGTACTTC
TRBV6-2/TRBV6-3	.	TRBJ1-5	many	CASSRGHQIGGQPQHF	TGTGCCAGCAGCCGCGGACACCAAATAGGGGGTCAGCCCCAGCATTTT
TRBV19	TRBD1	TRBJ2-7	many	CASSPRGQGNYEQYF	TGTGCCAGTAGTCCAAGGGGACAGGGGAACTACGAGCAGTACTTC
TRBV20-1	TRBD1	TRBJ2-7	.	CSALSAGQGREQYF	TGCAGTGCCCTGTCGGCGGGACAGGGACGCGAGCAGTACTTC
TRBV20-1	TRBD2	TRBJ2-7	many	CSARAPAGTTSVSYEQYF	TGCAGTGCTAGAGCCCCAGCGGGAACCACCTCTGTCTCCTACGAGCAGTACTTC